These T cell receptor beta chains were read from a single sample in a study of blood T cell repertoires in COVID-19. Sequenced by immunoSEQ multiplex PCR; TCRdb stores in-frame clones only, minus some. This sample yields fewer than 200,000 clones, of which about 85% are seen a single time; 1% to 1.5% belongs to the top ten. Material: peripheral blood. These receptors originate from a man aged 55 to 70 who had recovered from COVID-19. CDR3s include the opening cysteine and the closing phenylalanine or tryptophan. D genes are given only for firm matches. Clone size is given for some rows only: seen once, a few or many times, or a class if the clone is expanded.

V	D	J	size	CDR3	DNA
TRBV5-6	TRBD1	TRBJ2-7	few	CASSLVTGALVEQYF	TGTGCCAGCAGCTTGGTAACAGGGGCTCTTGTCGAGCAGTACTTC
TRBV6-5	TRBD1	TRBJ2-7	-	CASRQGASYEQYF	TGTGCCAGCAGGCAGGGGGCATCATACGAGCAGTACTTC
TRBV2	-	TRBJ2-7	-	CASSAITGYEQYF	TGTGCCAGCAGTGCCATAACGGGATACGAGCAGTACTTC
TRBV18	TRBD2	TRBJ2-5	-	CASSLERDGGTQYF	TGTGCCAGCTCCCTCGAGCGGGACGGAGGTACCCAGTACTTC
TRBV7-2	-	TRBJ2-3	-	CASTVVSGTGITDTQYF	TGTGCCAGCACCGTAGTGTCGGGAACCGGGATCACAGATACGCAGTATTTT
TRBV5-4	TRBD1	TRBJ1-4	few	CASSLGDRRNEKLFF	TGTGCCAGCAGCTTGGGGGACAGAAGAAATGAAAAACTGTTTTTT
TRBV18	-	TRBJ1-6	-	CASSPDRSSYNSPLHF	TGTGCCAGCTCTCCCGACAGGAGCTCCTATAATTCACCCCTCCACTTT
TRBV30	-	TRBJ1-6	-	CAWSQRGGLDSPLHF	TGTGCCTGGAGCCAGAGGGGGGGGCTGGATTCACCCCTCCACTTT
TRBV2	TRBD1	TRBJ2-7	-	CASSRGQSSYEQYF	TGTGCCAGCAGTCGGGGACAGAGCTCCTACGAGCAGTACTTC
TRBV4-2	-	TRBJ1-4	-	CASSINEKLFF	TGTGCCAGCAGTATTAATGAAAAACTGTTTTTT
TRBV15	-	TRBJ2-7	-	CATSRDNRGWYEQYF	TGTGCCACCAGCAGAGATAATCGGGGGTGGTACGAGCAGTACTTC
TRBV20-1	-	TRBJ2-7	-	CSASGQVDYEQYF	TGCAGTGCTAGTGGGCAGGTAGACTACGAGCAGTACTTC
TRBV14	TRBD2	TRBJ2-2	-	CASSQVSLYRGGRGTGELFF	TGTGCCAGCAGCCAAGTTTCCCTCTACCGGGGGGGCCGTGGCACCGGGGAGCTGTTTTTT
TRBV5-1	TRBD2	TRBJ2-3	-	CASSPGPAGDADTQYF	TGCGCCAGCAGCCCGGGCCCGGCGGGGGACGCAGATACGCAGTATTTT
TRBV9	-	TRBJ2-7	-	CASSPPRQGLRVEQYF	TGTGCCAGCAGCCCCCCCCGCCAGGGTCTACGGGTGGAGCAGTACTTC
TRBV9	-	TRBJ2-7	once	CASSPTGYSIWEQYF	TGTGCCAGCAGCCCCACGGGGTACTCCATTTGGGAGCAGTACTTC
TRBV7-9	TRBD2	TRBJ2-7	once	CASSSRRTSGPYEQYF	TGTGCCAGCAGCTCCCGACGGACTAGCGGTCCCTACGAGCAGTACTTC
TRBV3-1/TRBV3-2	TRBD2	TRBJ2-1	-	CATMSGTSVDEQFF	TGTGCCACCATGTCAGGGACTAGCGTCGATGAGCAGTTCTTC
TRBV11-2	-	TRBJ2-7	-	CASSQSGWSQGYEQYF	TGTGCCAGCAGCCAATCCGGGTGGAGCCAGGGCTACGAGCAGTACTTC
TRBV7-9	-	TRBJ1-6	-	CASSLGGAGHSPLHF	TGTGCCAGCAGCTTGGGGGGGGCAGGGCATTCACCCCTCCACTTT
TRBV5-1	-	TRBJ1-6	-	CASSLGVGDNSPLHF	TGCGCCAGCAGCTTGGGTGTAGGGGATAATTCACCCCTCCACTTT
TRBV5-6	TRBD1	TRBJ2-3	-	CASSLLTGMTDTQYF	TGTGCCAGCAGCTTGTTGACAGGGATGACAGATACGCAGTATTTT
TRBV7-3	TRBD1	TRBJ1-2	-	CASSPRDRGPGYTF	TGTGCCAGCAGCCCAAGGGACAGGGGGCCTGGCTACACCTTC
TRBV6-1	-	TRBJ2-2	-	CASSENRVNTGELFF	TGTGCCAGCAGTGAGAACAGGGTGAACACCGGGGAGCTGTTTTTT
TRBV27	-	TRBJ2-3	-	CASSPRRASTDTQYF	TGTGCCAGCAGTCCCAGGCGTGCTAGCACAGATACGCAGTATTTT
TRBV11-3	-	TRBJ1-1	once	CASSFSGDNTEAFF	TGTGCCAGCAGCTTTTCGGGAGACAACACTGAAGCTTTCTTT
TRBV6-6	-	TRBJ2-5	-	CASSYQGYQETQYF	TGTGCCAGCAGTTACCAGGGTTACCAAGAGACCCAGTACTTC